The clone carrying this TCR beta chain was seen repeatedly, ten times or more. This entry comes from a study of spatial heterogeneity in lung cancer. Sample time point: sample taken at primary tumor resection. Whole RNA obtained from tumor, nontumor lung or frozen PBMC underwent sequencing without sorting. TCRdb reanalysed the 5' RACE reads using MiXCR and keeps one entry per CDR3 protein. The table has some 15,000 distinct CDR3 sequences, 7% to 9% seen once. Germline CDR1 is SGHAT and CDR2 is FQNNGV. The CDR3 contains 17 residues. V lost 0 bases and J 1 base, leaving 16 bases between the germline ends.

The sequence came from a female donor with early-stage non-small cell lung cancer. The rearrangement links TRBV11-2 to TRBJ2-7, with D maybe TRBD2 (6 bases). The starting material was PBMCs, obtained at surgery. DNA of the CDR3: TGTGCCAGCAGCTTAGATCGTGCGGGAACTTGGTCCTACGAGCAGTACTTC. It yields the protein CASSLDRAGTWSYEQYF.